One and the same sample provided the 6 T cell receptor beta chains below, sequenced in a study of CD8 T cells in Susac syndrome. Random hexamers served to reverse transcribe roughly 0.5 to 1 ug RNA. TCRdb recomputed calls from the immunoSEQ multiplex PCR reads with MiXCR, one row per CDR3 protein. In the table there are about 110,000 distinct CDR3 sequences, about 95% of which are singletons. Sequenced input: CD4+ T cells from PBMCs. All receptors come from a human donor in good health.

CDR3 region: CASSRQGWADTQYF. DNA for the CDR3: TGTGCCAGCAGTCGACAGGGGTGGGCAGATACGCAGTATTTT. V is TRBV28 and J is TRBJ2-3; 8 positions match TRBD1. The ends lost 5 bases at V and 4 bases at J; junction bases unmatched: 5. Germline values: CDR1 MDHEN, CDR2 SYDVKM. This CDR3 is built from 14 residues.

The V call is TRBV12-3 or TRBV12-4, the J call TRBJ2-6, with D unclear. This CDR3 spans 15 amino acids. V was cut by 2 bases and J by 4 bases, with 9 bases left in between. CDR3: CASSLRQTGANVLTF. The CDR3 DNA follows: TGTGCCAGCAGTTTAAGGCAGACCGGGGCCAACGTCCTGACTTTC.

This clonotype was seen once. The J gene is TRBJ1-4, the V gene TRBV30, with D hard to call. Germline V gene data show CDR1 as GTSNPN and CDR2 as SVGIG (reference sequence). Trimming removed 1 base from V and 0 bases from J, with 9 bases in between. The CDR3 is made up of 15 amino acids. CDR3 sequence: CAWSAEGTTNEKLFF. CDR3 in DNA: TGTGCCTGGAGTGCGGAGGGTACAACTAATGAAAAACTGTTTTTT.

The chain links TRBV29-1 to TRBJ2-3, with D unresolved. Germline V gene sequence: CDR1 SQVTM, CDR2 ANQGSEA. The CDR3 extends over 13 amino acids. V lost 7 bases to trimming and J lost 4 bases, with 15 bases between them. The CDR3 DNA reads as TGCAGCGGGGTACCGAAGGGCCCAGATACGCAGTATTTT. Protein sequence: CSGVPKGPDTQYF.

CDR3 protein: CASSAREGRNTEAFF. In nucleotides, the CDR3 is TGTGCCAGCAGCGCGAGGGAGGGGAGGAACACTGAAGCTTTCTTT. The gene calls are TRBV7-9 and TRBJ1-1; a possible D gene is TRBD1 (5 bases). V gave up 5 bases and J gave up 1 base, with 14 bases separating them. Germline V CDR1 and CDR2: SEHNR, FQNEAQ (reference sequence). CDR3 length equals 15 residues.

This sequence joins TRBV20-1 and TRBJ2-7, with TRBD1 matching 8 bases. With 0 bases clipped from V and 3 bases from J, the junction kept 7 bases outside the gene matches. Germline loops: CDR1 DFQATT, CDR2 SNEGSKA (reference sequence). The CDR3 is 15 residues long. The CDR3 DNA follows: TGCAGTGCTAGAGATGGACAGGGTATGGGCTACGAGCAGTACTTC. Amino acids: CSARDGQGMGYEQYF.